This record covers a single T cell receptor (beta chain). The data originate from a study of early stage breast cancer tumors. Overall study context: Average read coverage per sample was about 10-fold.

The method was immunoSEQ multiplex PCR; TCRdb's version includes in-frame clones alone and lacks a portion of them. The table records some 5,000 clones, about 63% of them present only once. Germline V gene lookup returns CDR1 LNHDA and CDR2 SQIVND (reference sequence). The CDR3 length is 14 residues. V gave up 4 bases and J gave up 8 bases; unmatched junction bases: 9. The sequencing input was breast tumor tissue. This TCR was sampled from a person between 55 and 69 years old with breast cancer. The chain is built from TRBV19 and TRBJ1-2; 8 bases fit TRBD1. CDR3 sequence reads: CASSTRTDRAGYTF. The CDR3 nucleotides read TGTGCCAGTAGTACCCGAACGGACAGGGCAGGCTACACCTTC.